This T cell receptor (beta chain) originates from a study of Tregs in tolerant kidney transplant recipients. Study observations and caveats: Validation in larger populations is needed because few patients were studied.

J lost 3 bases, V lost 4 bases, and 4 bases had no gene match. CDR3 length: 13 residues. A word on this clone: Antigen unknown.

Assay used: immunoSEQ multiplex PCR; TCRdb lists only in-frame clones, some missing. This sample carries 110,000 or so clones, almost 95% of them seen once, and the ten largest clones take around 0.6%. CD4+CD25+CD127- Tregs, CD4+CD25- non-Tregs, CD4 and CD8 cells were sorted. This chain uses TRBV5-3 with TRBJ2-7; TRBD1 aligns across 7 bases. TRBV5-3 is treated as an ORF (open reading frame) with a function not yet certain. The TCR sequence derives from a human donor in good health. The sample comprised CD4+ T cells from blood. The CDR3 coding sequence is TGTGCCAGAAGCCACGGACAGGTCTACGAGCAGTACTTC. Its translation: CARSHGQVYEQYF.